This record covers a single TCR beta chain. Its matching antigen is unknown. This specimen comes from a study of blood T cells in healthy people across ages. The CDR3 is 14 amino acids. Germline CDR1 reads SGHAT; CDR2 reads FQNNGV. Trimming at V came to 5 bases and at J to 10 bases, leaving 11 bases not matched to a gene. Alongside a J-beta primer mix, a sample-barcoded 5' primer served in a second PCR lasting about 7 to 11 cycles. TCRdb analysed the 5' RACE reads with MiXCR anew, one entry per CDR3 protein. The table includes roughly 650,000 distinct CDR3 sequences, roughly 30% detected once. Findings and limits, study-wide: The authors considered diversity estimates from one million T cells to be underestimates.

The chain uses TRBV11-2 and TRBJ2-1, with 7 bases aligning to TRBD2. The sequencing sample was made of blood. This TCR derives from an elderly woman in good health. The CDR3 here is CASSPLLRGSEQFF. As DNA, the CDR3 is TGTGCCAGCAGCCCCCTGTTGCGGGGGAGCGAGCAGTTCTTC.